Below, 17 T cell receptor beta chains from the same sample are listed, as sequenced in a study of Ad26.COV2.S vaccination and SARS-CoV-2 variants. TCRdb's copy holds only in-frame clones and misses some; the assay was immunoSEQ multiplex PCR. The data hold 350,000 to 450,000 clones, with 92% observed a single time. The sample consisted of peripheral blood, taken after recovery from COVID-19. The receptors stem from a human donor who had recovered from COVID-19.

The chain employs TRBV5-4 and TRBJ1-3; TRBD1 agrees at 8 bases. V dropped 4 bases and J dropped 2; count of bases not matched to a gene: 5. Germline CDR1 reads SGHNT; CDR2 reads YYREEE (reference sequence). This CDR3 spans 15 amino acids. The CDR3 loop is CASSRRTGTGNTIYF. CDR3 nucleotide sequence: TGTGCCAGCAGCCGCCGGACAGGGACTGGAAACACCATATATTTT.

DNA of the CDR3: TGTGCCAGCAGTGAACGGACTAGCGGGGGGAACTACAATGAGCAGTTCTTC. Its protein is CASSERTSGGNYNEQFF. The V and J genes are TRBV25-1 and TRBJ2-1; 14 bases match TRBD2. V lost 2 bases to trimming and J lost 3 bases; unmatched junction nucleotides: 3. Germline V gene lookup returns CDR1 MGHDK and CDR2 SYGVNS. CDR3 size: 17 residues. Filled out from reference TRBV25-1 and TRBJ2-1, the complete variable domain reads EADIYQTPRYLVIGTGKKITLECSQTMGHDKMYWYQQDPGMELHLIHYSYGVNSTEKGDLSSESTVSRIRTEHFPLTLESARPSHTSQYLCASSERTSGGNYNEQFFGPGTRLTVL.

The chain is built from TRBV11-2 and TRBJ1-2, with TRBD1 matching 7 bases. The length of the CDR3 is 15 residues. Germline V gene data show CDR1 as SGHAT and CDR2 as FQNNGV. V lost 5 bases, J lost 3 bases, and 9 bases stayed unmatched. As DNA, the CDR3 is TGTGCCAGCAGCCCCAACGGACAGGTTGACTATGGCTACACCTTC. Translating it yields CASSPNGQVDYGYTF.

The chain combines TRBV7-8 with TRBJ2-3; 8 positions agree with TRBD2. Germline assignment: CDR1 SGHVS and CDR2 FQNEAQ. J gave up 2 bases and V 2 bases, and 6 bases lay outside the gene matches. This CDR3 region has 16 residues. This CDR3 is CASSLKRGPYTDTQYF. For the CDR3, the DNA is TGTGCCAGCAGCTTAAAGCGGGGGCCCTACACAGATACGCAGTATTTT.

This chain joins TRBV11-2 and TRBJ2-7, with D maybe TRBD1 (5 bases). From germline, CDR1 is SGHAT and CDR2 FQNNGV. The length of the CDR3 is 14 residues. V was clipped by 5 bases and J by 0 bases, with 11 bases between them. The CDR3 DNA is TGTGCCAGCAGCAGACAGAGCACCTCCTACGAGCAGTACTTC. This gives the protein CASSRQSTSYEQYF.

The chain uses TRBV2 and TRBJ2-3, with 11 nucleotides matching TRBD2. This CDR3 has 15 amino acids. J was trimmed by 2 bases and V by 7 bases; bases with no gene match: 5. CDR1 is SNHLY and CDR2 is FYNNEI in the germline V gene. In DNA form, the CDR3 reads TGTGCCAGCACCGGGACTAGCGGACTCACAGATACGCAGTATTTT. Protein product: CASTGTSGLTDTQYF.

This chain uses TRBV3-1 (or the pseudogene TRBV3-2) with TRBJ2-7, with no clear D. This CDR3 region has 15 residues. CDR1 and CDR2 (germline): LGHDT, YNNKEL (reference sequence). The V end was cut by 1 base, the J end by 0 bases, with 10 bases between. CDR3 protein: CASSQVPRSSYEQYF. The CDR3 bases are TGTGCCAGCAGCCAAGTCCCTCGCAGCTCCTACGAGCAGTACTTC.

The chain employs TRBV19 and TRBJ2-7; tentative D call: TRBD2 (6 bases). The germline V and J ends were trimmed by 3 bases and 5 bases, with 17 bases remaining between them. Per the germline V gene, CDR1 is LNHDA and CDR2 is SQIVND (reference sequence). The CDR3 has 15 amino acids. The DNA of the CDR3 is TGTGCCAGTAGTATGTTGTTTGCGGGGAACCACGAGCAGTACTTC. As protein: CASSMLFAGNHEQYF.

This clone was seen only a few times. The V and J genes are TRBV19 and TRBJ2-6; D gene uncertain. The germline gives CDR1 LNHDA, CDR2 SQIVND (reference sequence). V lost 0 bases and J 0 bases, leaving 3 bases between the germline ends. This CDR3 region has 15 residues. The CDR3 sequence is CASSIDGSGANVLTF. The CDR3 DNA reads as TGTGCCAGTAGTATAGATGGCTCTGGGGCCAACGTCCTGACTTTC.

This rearrangement joins TRBV5-1 to TRBJ2-5, with 9 bases that match TRBD1. V shed 1 base and J 1 base; nucleotides not matched to a gene: 11. Germline CDR1 SGHRS, CDR2 YFSETQ. The CDR3 sequence is 18 residues long. CDR3 in amino acids: CASSLTKTLTGGQETQYF. The CDR3 bases are TGCGCCAGCAGCTTGACTAAAACGCTGACAGGGGGCCAAGAGACCCAGTACTTC.

The V gene is TRBV7-2, the J gene TRBJ2-3; 8 bases line up with TRBD2. The V gene's germline CDR1 is SGHTA and CDR2 FQGNSA. The CDR3 totals 15 residues. V lost 2 bases, J lost 4 bases, and 5 bases stayed unmatched. This CDR3 is CASSLKRGSPDTQYF. The CDR3 DNA reads TGTGCCAGCAGCTTAAAGCGGGGGTCCCCAGATACGCAGTATTTT.

The J gene is TRBJ1-1, the V gene TRBV7-2; D is uncertain. Per the germline V gene, CDR1 is SGHTA and CDR2 is FQGNSA. Trimming removed 6 bases from V and 1 base from J, with 15 bases in between. The CDR3 is made up of 15 amino acids. This CDR3 is CASSSDFTGNTEAFF. In nucleotides, the CDR3 is TGTGCCAGCAGTTCAGACTTTACCGGGAACACTGAAGCTTTCTTT.

V is TRBV6-6 and J is TRBJ1-2, with a tentative D call TRBD1 (5 bases). Germline assignment: CDR1 MNHNY and CDR2 SVGAGI (reference sequence). This CDR3 has 14 residues. Trimming removed 8 bases at V and 0 bases at J, with 13 bases between. CDR3 sequence: CASRRQLTNYGYTF. CDR3 coding DNA: TGTGCCAGCCGCAGACAGCTTACTAACTATGGCTACACCTTC.

This chain uses TRBV11-3 with TRBJ2-3; the match to TRBD2 covers 12 bases. V shed 4 bases, J shed 10 bases, and the junction held 6 bases outside the gene matches. CDR3 size: 14 residues. Germline CDR1 SGHNT, CDR2 YENEEA. CDR3 region: CASSYGLAGNAQYF. CDR3 sequence (DNA): TGTGCCAGCAGCTACGGACTAGCGGGGAACGCGCAGTATTTT.

This sequence joins TRBV6-5 and TRBJ1-2; 7 bases line up with TRBD1. From germline, CDR1 is MNHEY and CDR2 SVGAGI. The trim removed 0 bases at V and 6 bases at J, leaving 4 bases unmatched. The CDR3 is 14 residues long. CDR3 loop: CASSYSTGQDGYTF. The CDR3 nucleotides are TGTGCCAGCAGTTACTCGACAGGACAGGATGGCTACACCTTC.

This sequence joins TRBV6-5 and TRBJ2-1; maybe TRBD2 (7 bases). The CDR3 extends over 15 amino acids. Germline values: CDR1 MNHEY, CDR2 SVGAGI. V lost 4 bases and J 3 bases, leaving 13 bases between the germline ends. The CDR3 sequence is CASSWGGGFYNEQFF. In DNA, the CDR3 is TGTGCCAGCAGTTGGGGCGGGGGCTTCTACAATGAGCAGTTCTTC.

V usage is TRBV13 and J usage is TRBJ2-7; no reliable D call. Germline V CDR1 and CDR2: PRHDT, FYEKMQ (reference sequence). Trimming cost V 5 bases and J 6 bases, with 11 bases left between them. The CDR3 has 12 residues. The CDR3 loop reads CASSHPRSEQYF. The CDR3 DNA is TGTGCCAGCAGCCACCCTCGGTCCGAGCAGTACTTC.